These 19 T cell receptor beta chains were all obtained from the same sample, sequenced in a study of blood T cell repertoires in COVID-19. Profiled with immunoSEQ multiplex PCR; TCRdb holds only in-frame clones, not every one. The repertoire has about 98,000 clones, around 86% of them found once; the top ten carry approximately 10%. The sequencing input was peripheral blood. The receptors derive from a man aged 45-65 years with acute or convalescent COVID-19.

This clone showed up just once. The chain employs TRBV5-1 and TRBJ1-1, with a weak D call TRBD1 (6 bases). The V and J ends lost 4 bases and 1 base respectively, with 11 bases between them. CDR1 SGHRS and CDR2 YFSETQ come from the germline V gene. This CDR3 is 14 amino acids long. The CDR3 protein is CASSKGHSNTEAFF. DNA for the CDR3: TGCGCCAGCAGCAAGGGACACTCGAACACTGAAGCTTTCTTT.

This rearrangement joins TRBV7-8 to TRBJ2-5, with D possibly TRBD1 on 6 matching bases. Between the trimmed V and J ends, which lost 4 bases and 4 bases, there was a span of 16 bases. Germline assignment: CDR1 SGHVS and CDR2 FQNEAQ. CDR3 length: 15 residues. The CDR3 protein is CASSSGVQGPETQYF. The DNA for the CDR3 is TGTGCCAGCAGCTCAGGTGTTCAGGGGCCAGAGACCCAGTACTTC.

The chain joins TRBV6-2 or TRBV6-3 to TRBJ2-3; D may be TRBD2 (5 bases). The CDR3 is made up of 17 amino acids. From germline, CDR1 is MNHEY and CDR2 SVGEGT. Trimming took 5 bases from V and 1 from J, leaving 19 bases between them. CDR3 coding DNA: TGTGCCAGCAGTGGCCCCCGTCGTCCCGGGGGCACAGATACGCAGTATTTT. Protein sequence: CASSGPRRPGGTDTQYF.

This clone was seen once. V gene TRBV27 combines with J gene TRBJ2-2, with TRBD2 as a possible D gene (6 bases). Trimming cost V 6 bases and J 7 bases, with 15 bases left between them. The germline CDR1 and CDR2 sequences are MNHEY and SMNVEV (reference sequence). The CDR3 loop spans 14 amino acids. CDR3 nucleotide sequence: TGTGCCAGCAGATCAAGCGGGTACAACGGGGAGCTGTTTTTT. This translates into CASRSSGYNGELFF.

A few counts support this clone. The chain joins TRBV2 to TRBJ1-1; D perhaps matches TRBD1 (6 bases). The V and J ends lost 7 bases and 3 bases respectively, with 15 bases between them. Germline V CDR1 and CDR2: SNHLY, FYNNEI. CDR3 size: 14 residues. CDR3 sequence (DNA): TGTGCCAGCAATAACGCTAACAGGGACACTGAAGCTTTCTTT. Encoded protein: CASNNANRDTEAFF.

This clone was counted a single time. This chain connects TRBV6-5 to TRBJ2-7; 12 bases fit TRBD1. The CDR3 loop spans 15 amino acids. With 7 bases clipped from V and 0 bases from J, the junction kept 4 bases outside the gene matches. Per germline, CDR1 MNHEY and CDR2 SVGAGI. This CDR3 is CASIRDRGLSYEQYF. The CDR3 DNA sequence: TGTGCCAGCATCCGGGACAGGGGGCTCTCCTACGAGCAGTACTTC.

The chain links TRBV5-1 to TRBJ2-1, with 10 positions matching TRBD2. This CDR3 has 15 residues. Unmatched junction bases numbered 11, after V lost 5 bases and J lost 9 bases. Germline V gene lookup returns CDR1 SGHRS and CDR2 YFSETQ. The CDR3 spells CASRGLAGAAGEQFF. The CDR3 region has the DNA TGCGCCAGCAGGGGGCTAGCGGGAGCGGCTGGTGAGCAGTTCTTC.

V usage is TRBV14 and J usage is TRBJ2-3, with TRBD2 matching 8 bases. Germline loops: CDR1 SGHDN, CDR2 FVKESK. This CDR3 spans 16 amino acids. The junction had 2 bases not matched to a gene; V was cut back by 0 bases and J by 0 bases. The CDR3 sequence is CASSQDRGRSTDTQYF. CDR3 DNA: TGTGCCAGCAGCCAAGATCGCGGGAGGAGCACAGATACGCAGTATTTT.

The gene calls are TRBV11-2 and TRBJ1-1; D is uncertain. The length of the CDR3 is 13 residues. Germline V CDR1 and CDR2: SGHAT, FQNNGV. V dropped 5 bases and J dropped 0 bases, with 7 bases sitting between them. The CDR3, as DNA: TGTGCCAGCAGCCGCGTTTTGAACACTGAAGCTTTCTTT. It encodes CASSRVLNTEAFF. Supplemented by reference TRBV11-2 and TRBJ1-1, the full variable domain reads EAGVAQSPRYKIIEKRQSVAFWCNPISGHATLYWYQQILGQGPKLLIQFQNNGVVDDSQLPKDRFSAERLKGVDSTLKIQPAKLEDSAVYLCASSRVLNTEAFFGQGTRLTVV.

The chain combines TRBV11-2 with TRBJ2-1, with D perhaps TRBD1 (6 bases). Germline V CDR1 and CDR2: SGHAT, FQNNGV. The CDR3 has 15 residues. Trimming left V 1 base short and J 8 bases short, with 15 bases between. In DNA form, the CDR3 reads TGTGCCAGCAGCTTAGGGGGGCCCCTCGGCGATGAGCAGTTCTTC. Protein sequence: CASSLGGPLGDEQFF.

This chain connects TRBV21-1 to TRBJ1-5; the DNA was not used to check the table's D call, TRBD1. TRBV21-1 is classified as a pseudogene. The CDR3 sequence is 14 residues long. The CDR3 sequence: CASSKTTGNQPQHF. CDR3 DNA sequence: TGTGCCAGCAGCAAGACGACAGGCAATCAGCCCCAGCATTTT.

The CDR3 DNA follows: TGTGCCAGCAGTTACTCTCGACACGAGACCCAGTACTTC. It is translated as CASSYSRHETQYF. The chain uses TRBV6-6 and TRBJ2-5; D gene unclear. The CDR3 extends over 13 amino acids. Germline CDR1 is MNHNY and CDR2 is SVGAGI (reference sequence). The ends were cut back, 0 bases at V and 5 bases at J, with 7 bases in the middle.

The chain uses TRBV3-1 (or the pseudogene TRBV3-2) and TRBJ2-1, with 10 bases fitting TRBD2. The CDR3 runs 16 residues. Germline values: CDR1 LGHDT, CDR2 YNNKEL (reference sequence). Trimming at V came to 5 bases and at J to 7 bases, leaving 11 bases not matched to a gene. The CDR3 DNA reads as TGTGCCAGCAGCTTGAGTCCTAGCGGGAGCGGGAATGAGCAGTTCTTC. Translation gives CASSLSPSGSGNEQFF.

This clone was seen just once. The CDR3 sequence: CASKYSGQNNSPLHF. CDR3 nucleotides: TGTGCCAGCAAATACTCTGGACAGAATAATTCACCCCTCCACTTT. The chain combines TRBV6-6 with TRBJ1-6; possibly TRBD1 for D (6 bases). Germline V lookup: CDR1 MNHNY, CDR2 SVGAGI (reference sequence). Trimming shortened V by 7 bases and J by 5 bases, and 15 bases separated the two germline ends. The CDR3 is 15 residues long.

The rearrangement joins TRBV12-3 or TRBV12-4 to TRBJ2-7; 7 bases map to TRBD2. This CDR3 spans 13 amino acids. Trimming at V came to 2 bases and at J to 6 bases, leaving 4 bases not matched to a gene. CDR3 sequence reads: CASSLLREGEQYF. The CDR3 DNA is TGTGCCAGCAGTTTATTGAGGGAGGGCGAGCAGTACTTC.

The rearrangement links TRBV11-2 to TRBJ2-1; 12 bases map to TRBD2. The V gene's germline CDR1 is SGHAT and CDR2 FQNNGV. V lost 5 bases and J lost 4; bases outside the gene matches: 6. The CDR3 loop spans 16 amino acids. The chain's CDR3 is CASSPLTSGSYNEQFF. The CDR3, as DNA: TGTGCCAGCAGCCCCCTGACTAGCGGGAGTTACAATGAGCAGTTCTTC.

CDR3 in DNA: TGCAGTGCTAGTGTGGCGGGGTTAGCTTTCTTT. Protein sequence: CSASVAGLAFF. The gene calls are TRBV20-1 and TRBJ1-1; D unresolved. V was cut by 3 bases and J by 10 bases, with 12 bases left in between. CDR1 and CDR2 from the germline V gene are DFQATT and SNEGSKA (reference sequence). The CDR3 has 11 residues.

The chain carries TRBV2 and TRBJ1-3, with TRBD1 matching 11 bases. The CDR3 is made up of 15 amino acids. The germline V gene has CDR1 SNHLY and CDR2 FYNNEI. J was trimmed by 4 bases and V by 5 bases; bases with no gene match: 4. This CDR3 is CASSTGTGGGNTIYF. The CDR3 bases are TGTGCCAGCAGTACCGGGACAGGGGGAGGAAACACCATATATTTT.

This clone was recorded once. CDR3 DNA sequence: TGTGCCAGCAGCTTTGGCCTAGCGGGAAAAGATACGCAGTATTTT. Its translation is CASSFGLAGKDTQYF. V gene TRBV5-4 combines with J gene TRBJ2-3, with 9 bases fitting TRBD2. This CDR3 spans 15 amino acids. The J segment lost 5 bases and the V segment lost 2 bases, leaving 6 bases of the junction unmatched. Germline CDR1 SGHNT, CDR2 YYREEE (reference sequence).